Listed below are T cell receptor beta chains from one sample, sequenced in a study of cytomegalovirus exposure and HLA in healthy donors. Method: immunoSEQ multiplex PCR; TCRdb's copy keeps in-frame clones and lacks some. There are roughly 110,000 clones in the sample; roughly 68% occur only once, and around 2.2% lies in the top ten. The sequenced material came from PBMCs. These TCRs come from a woman under 40 in good health and CMV-seronegative. Each CDR3 is given with its conserved first and last residue. D genes are given only for firm matches. Rows give clone size only sometimes, using once, few, many, or a class for an expanded clone.

v_gene	j_gene	abundance	d_gene	CDR3nt	CDR3aa
TRBV27	TRBJ1-1	few	TRBD1	TGTGCCAGCAGTTTCCGGGACAGCAACACTGAAGCTTTCTTT	CASSFRDSNTEAFF
TRBV6-1	TRBJ2-5	NA	NA	TGTGCCAGCAGTGAAGCGGCGGGGACTCACGGGGAGACCCAGTACTTC	CASSEAAGTHGETQYF
TRBV11-3	TRBJ2-1	NA	NA	TGTGCCAGCAGCTTGCCAGGGCGGTATGAGCAGTTCTTC	CASSLPGRYEQFF
TRBV30	TRBJ1-5	few	TRBD1	TGTGCCTGGAGCCCAATTTTAACAGGGGCACGCCAGCCCCAGCATTTT	CAWSPILTGARQPQHF
TRBV18	TRBJ2-7	NA	TRBD1	TGTGCCAGCCGACAGGGTCAAGCCTACGAGCAGTACTTC	CASRQGQAYEQYF
TRBV6-5	TRBJ2-7	NA	NA	TGTGCCAGCAGTTACTCTTTGGCTAGAACAGGCTACGAGCAGTACTTC	CASSYSLARTGYEQYF
TRBV19	TRBJ1-1	NA	TRBD1	TGTGCCAGTAGTAGGGGGACAGTGACGGGCTCTGAAGCTTTCTTT	CASSRGTVTGSEAFF
TRBV10-3	TRBJ2-2	NA	NA	TGTGCCACCCAAGAACGGGGGGCGCGCACCGGGGAGCTGTTTTTT	CATQERGARTGELFF
TRBV20-1	TRBJ2-5	NA	NA	TGCAGTGCTAGAGGAGAAGAGACCCAGTACTTC	CSARGEETQYF
TRBV7-9	TRBJ1-2	NA	NA	TGTGCCAGCAGCTTATCTGACTATGGCTACACCTTC	CASSLSDYGYTF
TRBV18	TRBJ2-5	few	NA	TGTGCCAGCTCACTCGAGGAGACCCAGTACTTC	CASSLEETQYF
TRBV2	TRBJ2-2	few	TRBD2	TGTGCCAGCGATATACTAGCGGGAGTGGGCGGGGAGCTGTTTTTT	CASDILAGVGGELFF
TRBV5-1	TRBJ2-1	NA	NA	TGCGCCAGCAGCCGCGGATCAGGGGACGCATCTAATGAGCAGTTCTTC	CASSRGSGDASNEQFF
TRBV4-1	TRBJ2-2	NA	TRBD2	TGCGCCAGCAGCCCAATAACTAGCGGGAGGAACACCGGGGAGCTGTTTTTT	CASSPITSGRNTGELFF
TRBV4-1	TRBJ1-2	NA	TRBD1	TGCGCCAGCAGCCGAGGGACAGGGGGCATCTATGGCTACACCTTC	CASSRGTGGIYGYTF
TRBV29-1	TRBJ1-2	NA	NA	TGCAGCCTTGGGGCCGACTATGGCTACCCCTTC	CSLGADYGYPF
TRBV13	TRBJ2-3	few	TRBD1	TGTGCCAGCAGCTATTATGGACAGGGAGTCACAGATACGCAGTATTTT	CASSYYGQGVTDTQYF
TRBV7-9	TRBJ1-5	NA	TRBD1	TGTGCCAGCAGCCCGACAGGGCATAGCAATCAGCCCCAGCATTTT	CASSPTGHSNQPQHF